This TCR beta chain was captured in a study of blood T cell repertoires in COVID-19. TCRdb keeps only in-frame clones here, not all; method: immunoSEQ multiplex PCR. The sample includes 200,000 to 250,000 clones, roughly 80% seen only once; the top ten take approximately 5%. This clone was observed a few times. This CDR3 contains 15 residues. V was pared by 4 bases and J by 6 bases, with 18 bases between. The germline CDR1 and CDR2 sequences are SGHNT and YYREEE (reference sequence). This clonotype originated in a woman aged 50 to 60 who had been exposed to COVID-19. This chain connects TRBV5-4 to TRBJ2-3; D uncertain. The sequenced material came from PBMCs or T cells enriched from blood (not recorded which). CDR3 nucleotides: TGTGCCAGCAGCCGAGAGCGAGGATTTGTCGATACGCAGTATTTT. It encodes CASSRERGFVDTQYF.